This TCR beta chain was obtained from a study of T cell changes during pregnancy in multiple sclerosis. CDR1 and CDR2 (germline): MDHEN, SYDVKM. V was clipped by 6 bases and J by 4 bases, with 7 bases between them. The length of the CDR3 is 12 residues. The table came from immunoSEQ multiplex PCR; TCRdb's copy has only in-frame clones and leaves some out. This sample carries tens of thousands of clones, around 92% of them seen once, and the ten largest clones take 1% to 1.5%. The sequence derives from a female donor with multiple sclerosis, enrolled in a pregnancy study. The sequencing sample was made of peripheral blood. The chain links TRBV28 to TRBJ1-5; D remains ambiguous. The CDR3 DNA reads as TGTGCCAGCAGGACATCGAATCAGCCCCAGCATTTT. Translated, it gives CASRTSNQPQHF.